These 15 T cell receptor beta chains originate from one sample sequenced in a study of regulatory T cells in long-lasting Graves disease. Time point indicated: newly diagnosed GD, antithyroid drugs for less than 3 months. With RNA extracted from PBMCs as input, the TCR library was made. Libraries of TCR beta came from iRepertoire HTBI primers plus Arm-PCR of CDR3 regions. TCRdb reanalysed the multiplex PCR reads using MiXCR and keeps one entry per CDR3 protein. The sample holds approximately 470,000 distinct CDR3 sequences, 15% to 20% seen once. In addition, the sample was reused for a study of T cells in Graves' hyperthyroidism and ophthalmopathy.

Specimen: peripheral blood mononuclear cells (PBMCs), collected at new diagnosis, from a patient treated with antithyroid drugs. The source of these receptors is a man aged 35-49 years with Graves disease.

A single count supports this clonotype. V and J are TRBV6-1 and TRBJ2-7, with 7 bases matching TRBD1. The germline CDR1 and CDR2 sequences are MNHNS and SASEGT. This CDR3 is built from 12 residues. The V gene end was trimmed by 5 bases and the J gene end by 7 bases; junction bases not matched to a gene: 5. CDR3 amino acids: CASSRRDREQYF. CDR3 nucleotide sequence: TGTGCCAGCAGTCGTCGGGACAGAGAGCAGTACTTC.

A few counts support this clonotype. The rearrangement uses TRBV6-5 and TRBJ2-1; 14 positions match TRBD2. CDR1 and CDR2 from the germline V gene are MNHEY and SVGAGI. The CDR3 extends over 17 amino acids. V dropped 4 bases and J dropped 5; count of bases not matched to a gene: 7. In DNA form, the CDR3 reads TGTGCCAGCAGTTCGCGGACTAGCGGGAGGAAGCACAATGAGCAGTTCTTC. Translated, it gives CASSSRTSGRKHNEQFF.

The table lists this clonotype with many counts. The chain joins TRBV30 to TRBJ2-1; 12 bases agree with TRBD1. V shed 2 bases and J 8 bases; nucleotides not matched to a gene: 4. The CDR3 loop spans 14 amino acids. Germline CDR1 and CDR2: GTSNPN and SVGIG (reference sequence). The CDR3 region is CAWSPGQGADEQFF. For the CDR3, the DNA is TGTGCCTGGAGTCCGGGACAGGGGGCTGATGAGCAGTTCTTC.

The table lists this clonotype with a few counts. This sequence joins TRBV18 and TRBJ2-5, with D unclear. From germline, CDR1 is KGHSH and CDR2 LQKENI. Deletions cut 2 bases from V and 2 bases from J, with 6 bases between. This CDR3 has 13 residues. The CDR3 DNA reads TGTGCCAGCTCACCAACGAGACAAGAGACCCAGTACTTC. It translates to CASSPTRQETQYF. The whole variable domain, filled in from reference TRBV18 and TRBJ2-5, reads NAGVMQNPRHLVRRRGQEARLRCSPMKGHSHVYWYRQLPEEGLKFMVYLQKENIIDESGMPKERFSAEFPKEGPSILRIQQVVRGDSAAYFCASSPTRQETQYFGPGTRLLVL.

This clonotype occurred many times. The V and J genes are TRBV7-9 and TRBJ2-3; 8 nucleotides agree with TRBD2. Germline V gene sequence: CDR1 SEHNR, CDR2 FQNEAQ (reference sequence). The trim removed 7 bases at V and 3 bases at J, leaving 9 bases unmatched. The CDR3 runs to 15 residues. The CDR3 protein is CASNLGGRRTDTQYF. Written as DNA, the CDR3 is TGTGCCAGCAACCTGGGCGGGAGGAGGACAGATACGCAGTATTTT.

V and J are TRBV11-3 and TRBJ2-5, with D possibly called TRBD1 or TRBD2 (5 bases each). Between the trimmed V and J ends, which lost 4 bases and 2 bases, there was a span of 14 bases. Germline CDR1 and CDR2: SGHNT and YENEEA. The CDR3 loop spans 15 amino acids. The CDR3 DNA follows: TGTGCCAGCAGCTCACGGGACGCATCGCAAGAGACCCAGTACTTC. Translation gives CASSSRDASQETQYF.

This clonotype was recorded many times. This chain connects TRBV27 to TRBJ2-3, with D maybe TRBD1 (5 bases). The CDR3 sequence is 15 residues long. V gave up 1 base and J gave up 2 bases, with 10 bases separating them. The germline gives CDR1 MNHEY, CDR2 SMNVEV (reference sequence). CDR3 sequence (DNA): TGTGCCAGCAGTTTATACAAGGGGTACACAGATACGCAGTATTTT. It is translated as CASSLYKGYTDTQYF.

This clonotype was detected many times. V gene TRBV6-1 combines with J gene TRBJ1-2; D gene uncertain. Germline CDR1 and CDR2: MNHNS and SASEGT. The V gene lost 8 bases and the J gene lost 2 bases, with 9 bases spanning the gap. The CDR3 contains 12 residues. The CDR3 DNA is TGTGCCAGCGGAGAGGGAAACTATGGCTACACCTTC. Translating gives CASGEGNYGYTF.

In this sample, this clonotype turned up many times. V is TRBV2 and J is TRBJ2-7; D is ambiguous. CDR1 and CDR2 (germline): SNHLY, FYNNEI. CDR3 length: 12 amino acids. V gave up 8 bases and J gave up 0 bases, with 8 bases separating them. The CDR3: CASVPSSYEQYF. The CDR3 nucleotides are TGTGCCAGCGTACCTAGCTCCTACGAGCAGTACTTC.

There are many counts of this clonotype. The J gene is TRBJ2-1, the V gene TRBV24-1; TRBD2 aligns across 12 bases. Germline values: CDR1 KGHDR, CDR2 SFDVKD. The V and J ends lost 2 bases and 6 bases, in that order; junction bases with no gene match: 4. The CDR3 spans 16 residues. The CDR3 loop reads CATSDYLAGGVNEQFF. The CDR3 coding sequence is TGTGCCACCAGTGATTACCTAGCGGGAGGGGTCAATGAGCAGTTCTTC.

This clonotype was observed at least ten times. The chain uses TRBV30 and TRBJ2-3; 9 positions match TRBD2. CDR3 size: 14 residues. V lost 0 bases and J lost 9; bases outside the gene matches: 7. Germline CDR1 GTSNPN, CDR2 SVGIG (reference sequence). For the CDR3, the DNA is TGTGCCTGGAGTGTCGGACTAGCGAGAAACACGCAGTATTTT. Amino acids: CAWSVGLARNTQYF.

The rearrangement links TRBV6-9 to TRBJ2-7; perhaps TRBD2 as D (5 bases). The germline CDR1 and CDR2 sequences are MNHGY and SVAAGI. Trimming cost V 2 bases and J 3 bases, with 8 bases left between them. The CDR3 runs to 13 residues. CDR3 amino acids: CASSYEGLYEQYF. The CDR3, as DNA: TGTGCCAGCAGTTATGAGGGCCTCTACGAGCAGTACTTC.

This clonotype appeared many times. V and J are TRBV20-1 and TRBJ2-7; no reliable D call. CDR1 is DFQATT and CDR2 is SNEGSKA in the germline V gene (reference sequence). This CDR3 region has 13 residues. V shed 5 bases and J shed 2 bases, with 13 bases lying between them. As DNA, the CDR3 is TGCAGTGCTTACTTGAGAGAGCCCTACGAGCAGTACTTC. Protein product: CSAYLREPYEQYF.

The gene calls are TRBV2 and TRBJ2-1, with 12 bases identical to TRBD2. Trimming took 9 bases from V and 10 from J; bases not matched to a gene: 10. The V gene's germline CDR1 is SNHLY and CDR2 FYNNEI. The CDR3 is 14 residues long. CDR3 loop: CASKLAGGLGEQFF. CDR3 bases: TGTGCCAGTAAACTAGCGGGAGGACTCGGAGAGCAGTTCTTC.

This chain joins TRBV28 and TRBJ1-2; a possible D gene is TRBD1 (6 bases). V gave up 7 bases and J gave up 8 bases, with 14 bases separating them. This CDR3 is 12 amino acids long. Per the germline V gene, CDR1 is MDHEN and CDR2 is SYDVKM. CDR3: CASNENRDGYTF. In nucleotides, the CDR3 is TGTGCCAGCAACGAGAACAGGGACGGCTACACCTTC.